Following are 17 T cell receptor beta chains from one sample sequenced in a study of post-analysis software for immune sequencing data. General study points: A few TRBV segments appeared more often in patients than in controls, and TRBV5-6, TRBV5-1 and TRBV20-1 were among these.

The TCR beta cDNA libraries carried unique molecular identifiers. TCRdb reanalysed the PCR reads using MiXCR and keeps one entry per CDR3 protein. The data contain 500,000 to 600,000 distinct CDR3 sequences, 44% of them singletons. No cognate antigen is known for these TCRs. The source material was blood. Receptors were obtained from a girl aged 5-17 years with multiple sclerosis.

The CDR3 DNA reads TGCGCCAGCAGCCTCCTGGGAAACCCCTACAATGAGCAGTTCTTC. It codes for CASSLLGNPYNEQFF. This chain uses TRBV4-1 with TRBJ2-1; D is ambiguous. CDR3 size: 15 residues. Germline V gives CDR1 MGHRA, CDR2 YSYEKL. V was clipped by 4 bases and J by 2 bases, with 12 bases between them.

The chain couples TRBV15 to TRBJ2-3; a weak D match, TRBD1 (5 bases). The CDR3 covers 16 residues. The V and J ends lost 4 bases and 3 bases respectively, with 17 bases between them. CDR1 is LNHNV and CDR2 is YYDKDF in the germline V gene (reference sequence). The CDR3 region is CATSTDSQARTDTQYF. The CDR3 DNA reads TGTGCCACCAGCACCGACAGCCAGGCAAGGACAGATACGCAGTATTTT.

The rearrangement uses TRBV7-6 and TRBJ2-7; no reliable D call. The V gene lost 5 bases and the J gene lost 3 bases, with 11 bases spanning the gap. Germline assignment: CDR1 SGHVS and CDR2 FNYEAQ. This CDR3 is 13 amino acids long. Written as DNA, the CDR3 is TGTGCCAGCAGCGACGGCCCATTCTACGAGCAGTACTTC. The encoded protein is CASSDGPFYEQYF. The whole variable domain, filled in from reference TRBV7-6 and TRBJ2-7, reads GAGVSQSPRYKVTKRGQDVALRCDPISGHVSLYWYRQALGQGPEFLTYFNYEAQQDKSGLPNDRFSAERPEGSISTLTIQRTEQRDSAMYRCASSDGPFYEQYFGPGTRLTVT.

The genes are TRBV5-1 and TRBJ2-7; D may be TRBD1 (6 bases). The V gene lost 4 bases and the J gene lost 3 bases, with 23 bases spanning the gap. The CDR3 sequence is 17 residues long. Germline V gives CDR1 SGHRS, CDR2 YFSETQ. The CDR3 region is CASSTHLRGRAGYEQYF. The CDR3 nucleotides read TGCGCCAGCAGCACGCATCTCAGGGGTCGCGCGGGCTACGAGCAGTACTTC.

The chain links TRBV6-1 to TRBJ2-1, with D maybe TRBD1 (5 bases). With 2 bases removed from V and 7 bases from J, the gap between germline ends came to 6 bases. Germline-derived CDR1 and CDR2 are MNHNS and SASEGT. This CDR3 spans 12 amino acids. The CDR3 spells CASSEYRNEQFF. CDR3 coding DNA: TGTGCCAGCAGTGAATACAGGAATGAGCAGTTCTTC.

The chain joins TRBV7-2 to TRBJ2-3; the D gene is possibly TRBD1 (5 bases). There are 14 residues in the CDR3. Trimming pared 2 bases from V and 0 bases from J, leaving 6 bases between. Per the germline V gene, CDR1 is SGHTA and CDR2 is FQGNSA. CDR3 nucleotide sequence: TGTGCCAGCAGCTTATGGGGCAGCACAGATACGCAGTATTTT. Protein product: CASSLWGSTDTQYF.

The CDR3 region has the DNA TGCGCCAGCAGACCTATTACAGTTGGCGCCACTGAAGCTTTCTTT. It encodes CASRPITVGATEAFF. The chain employs TRBV5-1 and TRBJ1-1; D uncertain. CDR3 size: 15 residues. Trimming took 5 bases from V and 4 from J, leaving 18 bases between them. The germline V gene encodes CDR1 SGHRS and CDR2 YFSETQ.

The rearrangement uses TRBV6-4 and TRBJ2-6; D is ambiguous. This CDR3 contains 16 residues. Between the trimmed V and J ends, which lost 3 bases and 0 bases, there was a span of 9 bases. CDR1 MRHNA and CDR2 SNTAGT come from the germline V gene. The CDR3 loop reads CASSEGLRSGANVLTF. Here the CDR3 DNA reads TGTGCCAGCAGTGAAGGGCTCCGCTCTGGGGCCAACGTCCTGACTTTC.

This clonotype came up a few times. This chain uses TRBV13 with TRBJ2-5; 10 positions match TRBD1. Near its end, the DNA agrees better with TRBJ2-7, so the J call may be wrong. The CDR3 spans 16 residues. Per germline, CDR1 PRHDT and CDR2 FYEKMQ (reference sequence). The CDR3 is CASSLGPGTGDYEQYF. Here the CDR3 DNA reads TGTGCCAGCAGCTTAGGACCGGGGACAGGGGACTACGAGCAGTACTTC.

The chain employs TRBV27 and TRBJ2-6; no definite D call. The CDR3 extends over 18 amino acids. CDR1 is MNHEY and CDR2 is SMNVEV in the germline V gene (reference sequence). Trimming cost V 1 base and J 0 bases, with 13 bases left between them. The CDR3 nucleotides read TGTGCCAGCAGTTTATATCTCCAGGTGGCCTCTGGGGCCAACGTCCTGACTTTC. Its protein product is CASSLYLQVASGANVLTF.

This clonotype showed up just a few times. This chain links TRBV11-3 with TRBJ2-5, with D maybe TRBD2 (5 bases). Germline CDR1 SGHNT, CDR2 YENEEA. The V and J ends lost 1 base and 5 bases respectively, with 17 bases between them. This CDR3 has 16 residues. CDR3 nucleotides: TGTGCCAGCAGCTTAGGTCAGACAAGCAGAGGGGAGACCCAGTACTTC. Amino acids: CASSLGQTSRGETQYF.

The chain uses TRBV6-5 and TRBJ2-7; TRBD2 matches at 8 bases. This CDR3 spans 15 amino acids. V shed 8 bases, J shed 2 bases, and the junction held 11 bases outside the gene matches. CDR1 and CDR2 from the germline V gene are MNHEY and SVGAGI. Here the CDR3 reads CASSRRVGRAYEQYF. CDR3 sequence (DNA): TGTGCCAGCTCCCGAAGGGTCGGGAGGGCCTACGAGCAGTACTTC.

This sequence joins TRBV6-2 or TRBV6-3 and TRBJ2-3; 7 nucleotides line up with TRBD1. This CDR3 has 13 amino acids. From germline, CDR1 is MNHEY and CDR2 SVGEGT. The junction had 4 bases not matched to a gene; V was cut back by 10 bases and J by 0 bases. Here the CDR3 reads CAIGQESTDTQYF. The CDR3 coding sequence is TGTGCCATCGGACAGGAAAGCACAGATACGCAGTATTTT.

J is TRBJ2-5 and V is TRBV7-8, with D maybe TRBD2 (6 bases). The CDR3 is made up of 16 amino acids. CDR1 and CDR2 (germline): SGHVS, FQNEAQ. Trimming removed 5 bases from V and 4 bases from J, with 20 bases in between. For the CDR3, the DNA is TGTGCCAGCAGCCCCAACCAGGGAATGGGAGGAGAGACCCAGTACTTC. This codes for CASSPNQGMGGETQYF.

The genes are TRBV10-3 and TRBJ2-7, with D unresolved. CDR3 length: 13 amino acids. CDR1 ENHRY and CDR2 SYGVKD come from the germline V gene. The germline V and J ends were trimmed by 2 bases and 2 bases, with 7 bases remaining between them. The chain's CDR3 is CAISEAVTYEQYF. CDR3 DNA sequence: TGTGCCATCAGTGAGGCTGTAACCTACGAGCAGTACTTC.

V usage is TRBV5-1 and J usage is TRBJ2-5; 11 bases are shared with TRBD2. Unmatched junction bases numbered 3, after V lost 0 bases and J lost 2 bases. This CDR3 is 16 amino acids long. Germline V lookup: CDR1 SGHRS, CDR2 YFSETQ. This CDR3 reads CASSLGTSGWQETQYF. CDR3 in DNA: TGCGCCAGCAGCTTGGGGACTAGCGGGTGGCAAGAGACCCAGTACTTC.

V gene TRBV5-5 combines with J gene TRBJ2-7; TRBD2 is a possible D gene (6 bases). V was clipped by 3 bases and J by 0 bases, with 16 bases between them. CDR1 and CDR2 from the germline V gene are SGHKS and YYEKEE (reference sequence). This CDR3 spans 16 amino acids. CDR3 bases: TGTGCCAGCAGCTGGGATTCGGAGGGAAGCTCCTACGAGCAGTACTTC. This sequence encodes CASSWDSEGSSYEQYF.